Below are 19 T cell receptor beta chains sequenced from a single sample in a study of T cells in Graves' hyperthyroidism and ophthalmopathy. From RNA transcripts, TCR beta CDR3 regions were amplified. During a first-round RT-PCR of the TCR CDR3, the HTBI primer set was used. Using its own MiXCR run on the multiplex PCR reads, TCRdb lists one record per CDR3 protein. The sample lists a few hundred thousand distinct CDR3 sequences; approximately 15% were seen once. Sample: blood. The receptors derive from a woman under 30 with Graves' hyperthyroidism.

This sequence joins TRBV27 and TRBJ2-7, with 8 bases aligning to TRBD2. The CDR3 contains 16 residues. The V segment lost 4 bases and the J segment 3 bases; nucleotides outside the gene matches: 11. Per germline, CDR1 MNHEY and CDR2 SMNVEV (reference sequence). This CDR3 reads CASSYGPTSGYYEQYF. In nucleotides, the CDR3 is TGTGCCAGCAGTTACGGTCCCACTAGCGGTTACTACGAGCAGTACTTC.

This clonotype has just a few counts. The CDR3 DNA follows: TGTGCCAGCAGCCAAGTACGCGGAGGTGAGCAGTTCTTC. This sequence encodes CASSQVRGGEQFF. The chain couples TRBV3-1 to TRBJ2-1, with D perhaps matching TRBD2 (5 bases). The germline V gene has CDR1 LGHDT and CDR2 YNNKEL (reference sequence). The CDR3 contains 13 residues. V was trimmed by 1 base and J by 9 bases, leaving 10 bases between them.

The sample holds many counts of this clonotype. The chain uses TRBV2 and TRBJ1-3; the D is unclear. The CDR3 runs to 15 residues. CDR1 is SNHLY and CDR2 is FYNNEI in the germline V gene. The V and J ends lost 6 bases and 0 bases respectively, with 12 bases between them. Here the CDR3 reads CASSVQPSSGNTIYF. DNA for the CDR3: TGTGCCAGCAGCGTACAGCCATCCTCTGGAAACACCATATATTTT. The full variable domain, with the rest looked up from reference TRBV2 and TRBJ1-3, is EPEVTQTPSHQVTQMGQEVILRCVPISNHLYFYWYRQILGQKVEFLVSFYNNEISEKSEIFDDQFSVERPDGSNFTLKIRSTKLEDSAMYFCASSVQPSSGNTIYFGEGSWLTVV.

CDR3 loop: CASSLVGPTSGRAHEQFF. DNA of the CDR3: TGTGCCAGCAGCTTAGTTGGACCGACTAGCGGGAGGGCCCATGAGCAGTTCTTC. This rearrangement joins TRBV11-3 to TRBJ2-1; 14 positions agree with TRBD2. The CDR3 covers 18 residues. J gave up 8 bases and V 1 base, and 10 bases lay outside the gene matches. Looked up from germline, CDR1 is SGHNT and CDR2 is YENEEA.

The J gene is TRBJ2-7, the V gene TRBV4-1; TRBD2 matches at 9 bases. This CDR3 comprises 16 residues. V lost 6 bases and J lost 2; bases outside the gene matches: 11. Germline loops: CDR1 MGHRA, CDR2 YSYEKL. The CDR3, as DNA: TGCGCCAGCAGTCGAGGCAGCGGGAGGAGAACCTACGAGCAGTACTTC. Its protein is CASSRGSGRRTYEQYF.

This clonotype was found many times. The chain links TRBV7-2 to TRBJ2-1, with D unresolved. CDR1 is SGHTA and CDR2 is FQGNSA in the germline V gene. V lost 5 bases and J lost 9, with 14 bases in between. This CDR3 has 13 amino acids. The CDR3 DNA reads TGTGCCAGCAGCGTAACGGGCGGTGGTGAGCAGTTCTTC. Amino acid sequence: CASSVTGGGEQFF.

This clonotype came up many times. The V call is TRBV20-1, the J call TRBJ2-7, with D possibly matching TRBD2 (6 bases). Germline V gene data show CDR1 as DFQATT and CDR2 as SNEGSKA (reference sequence). Deletions cut 1 base from V and 0 bases from J, with 13 bases between. There are 15 residues in the CDR3. DNA of the CDR3: TGCAGTGCTAGAGGCATCGCGGGAAGCTCCTACGAGCAGTACTTC. Protein sequence: CSARGIAGSSYEQYF.

This clonotype was seen ten or more times. This chain links TRBV12-3 or TRBV12-4 with TRBJ2-6; 9 positions match TRBD1. CDR3 length: 19 amino acids. V lost 0 bases, J lost 0 bases, and 6 bases stayed unmatched. The chain's CDR3 is CASSLALDRGHSGANVLTF. The CDR3 bases are TGTGCCAGCAGTTTAGCCCTGGACAGGGGTCACTCTGGGGCCAACGTCCTGACTTTC.

This clonotype turned up a few times. V and J are TRBV19 and TRBJ1-5; no reliable D call. The CDR3 is made up of 18 amino acids. In germline, CDR1 is LNHDA, CDR2 SQIVND (reference sequence). V was cut by 5 bases and J by 2 bases, with 22 bases left in between. The CDR3 nucleotides are TGTGCCAGTAGTCTCCGGTTAGGAGGTGGGTCAGGCAATCAGCCCCAGCATTTT. It yields the protein CASSLRLGGGSGNQPQHF.

The chain carries TRBV20-1 and TRBJ2-7, with 8 positions matching TRBD1. V lost 3 bases, J lost 3 bases, and 1 base stayed unmatched. The CDR3 contains 12 residues. Germline V gene lookup returns CDR1 DFQATT and CDR2 SNEGSKA (reference sequence). The CDR3 DNA follows: TGCAGTGCTAGGACAGGGGACTACGAGCAGTACTTC. Protein: CSARTGDYEQYF.

This clonotype came up a few times. The gene calls are TRBV20-1 and TRBJ1-1; a possible D gene is TRBD1 (6 bases). Trimming cost V 6 bases and J 5 bases, with 16 bases left between them. From germline, CDR1 is DFQATT and CDR2 SNEGSKA (reference sequence). The CDR3 is made up of 13 amino acids. Written as DNA, the CDR3 is TGCAGTGCAGGGGGAGGGGAGGGGACTGAAGCTTTCTTT. Translated, it gives CSAGGGEGTEAFF.

The J gene is TRBJ2-6, the V gene TRBV28, with 11 bases that match TRBD2. The CDR3 is 18 residues long. CDR1 and CDR2 from the germline V gene are MDHEN and SYDVKM. The V gene end was trimmed by 8 bases and the J gene end by 0 bases; junction bases not matched to a gene: 9. The CDR3 bases are TGTGCCAGCGGATCATTGGGGACTAGCGGCTCTGGGGCCAACGTCCTGACTTTC. It codes for CASGSLGTSGSGANVLTF.

This clonotype has only a few counts. This sequence joins TRBV3-1 and TRBJ2-2; 12 positions agree with TRBD2. Germline CDR1 reads LGHDT; CDR2 reads YNNKEL (reference sequence). This CDR3 contains 15 residues. The ends lost 4 bases at V and 9 bases at J; junction bases unmatched: 6. The CDR3 nucleotides are TGTGCCAGCAGCCCTAGCGGGAGGGCCTCGAGGGAGCTGTTTTTT. It encodes CASSPSGRASRELFF.

This clonotype was counted a few times. V usage is TRBV5-1 and J usage is TRBJ2-3, with 14 bases fitting TRBD2. The germline CDR1 and CDR2 sequences are SGHRS and YFSETQ. Losses at the gene ends were 3 bases for V and 0 bases for J; bases not matched to a gene: 6. The CDR3 extends over 18 amino acids. The CDR3 region is CASSSGTSGSHSTDTQYF. The CDR3 region has the DNA TGCGCCAGCAGCTCCGGGACTAGCGGGAGTCATAGCACAGATACGCAGTATTTT.

This clonotype showed up just a few times. The chain uses TRBV6-2 or TRBV6-3 and TRBJ1-5; D may be TRBD1 (5 bases). The ends were cut back, 5 bases at V and 3 bases at J, with 14 bases in the middle. The germline V gene encodes CDR1 MNHEY and CDR2 SVGEGT. This CDR3 spans 15 amino acids. CDR3 loop: CASSVGQGINQPQHF. The DNA of the CDR3 is TGTGCCAGCAGTGTGGGTCAGGGAATCAATCAGCCCCAGCATTTT.

V is TRBV27 and J is TRBJ1-1; TRBD1 is a possible D gene (6 bases). Per the germline V gene, CDR1 is MNHEY and CDR2 is SMNVEV (reference sequence). V was clipped by 5 bases and J by 5 bases, with 12 bases between them. The CDR3 spans 13 residues. Written as DNA, the CDR3 is TGTGCCAGCAGTACTCCAGGGGCAACTGAAGCTTTCTTT. Its translation: CASSTPGATEAFF.

At least ten counts were recorded for this clonotype. V usage is TRBV5-1 and J usage is TRBJ2-1; TRBD2 might be the D (5 bases). With 5 bases removed from V and 7 bases from J, the gap between germline ends came to 16 bases. Germline V gene data show CDR1 as SGHRS and CDR2 as YFSETQ. CDR3 length: 14 residues. The CDR3 bases are TGCGCCAGCAGTCTCATCGCAAGGACTAATGAGCAGTTCTTC. Its protein is CASSLIARTNEQFF.

Ten or more counts support this clonotype. A read error may account for a junction end that differs from germline. CDR3 loop: CASSRGTSGRVETQYF. As DNA, the CDR3 is TGTGCCAGCAGCAGGGGGACTAGCGGGAGGGTCGAGACCCAATACTTC. V usage is TRBV7-2 and J usage is TRBJ2-5; TRBD2 matches 16 bases. Germline assignment: CDR1 SGHTA and CDR2 FQGNSA. The CDR3 covers 16 residues.

This clonotype was recorded many times. The chain joins TRBV28 to TRBJ2-7, with TRBD1 matching over 7 bases. From germline, CDR1 is MDHEN and CDR2 SYDVKM. With 6 bases clipped from V and 4 bases from J, the junction kept 6 bases outside the gene matches. The CDR3 has 13 amino acids. The DNA of the CDR3 is TGTGCCAGCAGACGGCCAGGGGGTTACGAGCAGTACTTC. This gives the protein CASRRPGGYEQYF.